This TCR beta chain was recovered during a study of monozygotic twins with inflammatory bowel disease (dated by TCRdb to the late 2010s). Study-wide context: The full study comprised around 28 monozygotic twin pairs: nine German pairs (four IBD-concordant, five IBD-discordant) and 19 IBD-discordant Danish pairs. Each individual had, on average, about 151 000 unique TCRalpha sequences and 181 000 unique TCRbeta sequences available for analysis. The search for disease-associated traits relied mainly on comparing IBD patients with their genetically identical healthy co-twins within discordant pairs.

Library preparation used 5' RACE. Preparation of each TCR library used approximately 4,000 ng of total RNA. cDNA was synthesized with SMARTScribe reverse transcriptase in eight separate reactions per sample. During cDNA synthesis, template switching introduced unique molecular identifiers that contained a 6-nucleotide sample barcode. TCRalpha and TCRbeta cDNA was amplified by two nested PCRs of around 16 and 10 cycles, with bead purification after each PCR. Before amplification, the cDNA was treated with uracil DNA-glycosylase and purified using the QIAquick PCR purification kit. In the second PCR, Illumina TruSeq-compatible adapters and sample-specific barcodes were added. Library quality and concentration were checked on TapeStation and Qubit, and libraries were pooled at around 5.3 ng each. Sequencing of the pooled libraries was done on an Illumina HiSeq2500 single-index Rapid Run using custom sequencing primers and 2 x 100 bp reads. The published analysis was carried out like this. PCR and sequencing errors were corrected by UMI-based consensus assembly using MiGEC version 1.2.6. MiXCR version 2.1.1 was used to carry out V(D)J alignment, clonotype assembly and CDR3 extraction. Gene usage, clonotype sharing and MAIT/NKT TCR abundance were normalised by analysing the top 1000, 10 000 and 20 000 clonotypes per sample. After downsampling to 27 000 UMIs, diversity was calculated as the inverse Simpson index using the vegan R package. Paired Mann-Whitney U tests were applied to discordant twin pairs, and Benjamini-Hochberg correction was used for multiple testing. Reprocessed by TCRdb, the reads give a single entry per CDR3 protein sequence, without DNA. V and J calls and clone size were set by TCRdb, not the authors. This sample's records show approximately 400,000 distinct CDR3 sequences. Clones ranked in the top ten supply 2% to 2.5% of the sample.

From each donor, a roughly 2.3 ml peripheral blood sample was drawn into PAXgene tubes and stored at -80 degrees C. Total RNA was isolated from whole blood with the PAXgene blood miRNA kit on an automated QIAcube, without T cell sorting. Deep TCRalpha and TCRbeta repertoire profiling with unique molecular barcoding was performed on peripheral blood of monozygotic twin pairs concordant or discordant for inflammatory bowel disease. Smoking habits were recorded for all twin pairs, and individuals were classified as current, former or never smokers. Points the paper makes about the study in general: Because patients received different immunosuppressive treatments, the repertoires may have picked up extra background noise and variability between individuals. The analysis was unable to tell different T cell subtypes apart. IBD patients shared fewer clonotypes with other individuals than healthy twins did, most markedly in patients showing signs of disease activity. Concordant and discordant twins showed no difference in repertoire similarity, possibly because of limited statistical power. No single strong signal or clonotype linked to IBD turned up in the results, so the idea that one exists was not supported. IBD patients had lower TCRbeta repertoire diversity, measured by the inverse Simpson index, than their healthy co-twins.

Details on this clonotype: This receptor's antigen is unknown.

The germline V gene gives CDR1 as SGHAT and CDR2 as FQNNGV. The cysteine opens and the phenylalanine closes a CDR3 of 16 amino acids. The nucleotide record is missing. The chain joins TRBV11-2 to TRBJ2-2; checking the TCRdb D call of TRBD2 is not possible without DNA. Sequencing used blood. This clonotype was obtained from a human donor with ulcerative colitis or Crohn's disease, or a healthy co-twin of an affected twin (not recorded which). The CDR3 amino acid sequence is: CASSLGSSGLGRELFF.